This T cell receptor beta chain was captured in a study of PD-L1 blockade in urothelial cancer. Looking at the study overall: Typically, measured as a median, blood samples had approximately 130,000 T cells.

Whole-study results and caveats: Tumor-linked clones in blood grew more by 3 weeks in durable-benefit patients.

On this clone itself: Antigen specificity is unknown.

The repertoire was sequenced with immunoSEQ multiplex PCR; TCRdb's copy has only in-frame clones and lacks some. The sample lists 90,000 to 120,000 clones, approximately 86% occurring once. The study enrolled patients with locally advanced or metastatic urothelial carcinoma. Germline lookup yields CDR1 MNHNY and CDR2 SVGAGI (reference sequence). V lost 8 bases and J lost 7, with 21 bases in between. CDR3 size: 15 residues. This TCR came from a man aged 50-60 years with urothelial cancer. The chain has TRBV6-6 and TRBJ2-1; TRBD2 is a possible D gene (6 bases). The material sequenced was PBMCs, taken around atezolizumab (anti-PD-L1) treatment. The CDR3 DNA sequence: TGTGCCAGCGGGGAAGGACTCGCACGGGGGAATGAGCAGTTCTTC. This translates into CASGEGLARGNEQFF.